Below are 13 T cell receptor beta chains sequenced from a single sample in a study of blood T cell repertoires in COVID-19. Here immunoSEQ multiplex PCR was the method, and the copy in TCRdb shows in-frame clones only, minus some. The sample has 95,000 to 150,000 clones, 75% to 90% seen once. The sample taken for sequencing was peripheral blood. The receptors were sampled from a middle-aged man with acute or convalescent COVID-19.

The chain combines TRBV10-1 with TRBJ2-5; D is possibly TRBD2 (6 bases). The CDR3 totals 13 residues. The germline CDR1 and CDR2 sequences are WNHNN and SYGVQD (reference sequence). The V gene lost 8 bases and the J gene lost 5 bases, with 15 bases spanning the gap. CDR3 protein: CASSVGGQETQYF. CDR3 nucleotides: TGCGCCAGCTCCGTGGGAGGTCAGGAGACCCAGTACTTC.

The CDR3, as DNA: TGTGCCAGCAGCCAGTCAGGGGGCTACACTGAAGCTTTCTTT. Residues: CASSQSGGYTEAFF. The chain uses TRBV3-1 (or the pseudogene TRBV3-2) and TRBJ1-1; 8 nucleotides match TRBD1. The V gene's germline CDR1 is LGHDT and CDR2 YNNKEL (reference sequence). The trim removed 3 bases at V and 3 bases at J, leaving 3 bases unmatched. There are 14 residues in the CDR3.

For the CDR3, the DNA is TGCGCCAGCAGCCCGAACAGGGCTGGAAACACCATATATTTT. Residues: CASSPNRAGNTIYF. This chain uses TRBV5-1 with TRBJ1-3, with D perhaps TRBD1 (6 bases). Germline values: CDR1 SGHRS, CDR2 YFSETQ. The germline V and J ends were trimmed by 4 bases and 2 bases, with 10 bases remaining between them. The CDR3 has 14 amino acids.

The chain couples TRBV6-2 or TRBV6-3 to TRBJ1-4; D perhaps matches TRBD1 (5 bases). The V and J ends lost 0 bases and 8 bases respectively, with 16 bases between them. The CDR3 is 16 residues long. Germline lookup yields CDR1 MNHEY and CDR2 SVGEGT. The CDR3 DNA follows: TGTGCCAGCAGTTACTCCATGGAGGGGTCGGACGAAAAACTGTTTTTT. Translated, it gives CASSYSMEGSDEKLFF.

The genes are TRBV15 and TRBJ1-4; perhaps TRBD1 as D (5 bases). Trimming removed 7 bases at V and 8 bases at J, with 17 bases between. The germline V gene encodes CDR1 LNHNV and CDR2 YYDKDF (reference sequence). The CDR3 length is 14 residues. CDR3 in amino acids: CATTRGRGEEKLFF. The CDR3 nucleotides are TGTGCCACCACCCGCGGGAGGGGCGAAGAAAAACTGTTTTTT. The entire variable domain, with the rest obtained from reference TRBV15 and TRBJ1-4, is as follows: DAMVIQNPRYQVTQFGKPVTLSCSQTLNHNVMYWYQQKSSQAPKLLFHYYDKDFNNEADTPDNFQSRRPNTSFCFLDIRSPGLGDTAMYLCATTRGRGEEKLFFGSGTQLSVL.

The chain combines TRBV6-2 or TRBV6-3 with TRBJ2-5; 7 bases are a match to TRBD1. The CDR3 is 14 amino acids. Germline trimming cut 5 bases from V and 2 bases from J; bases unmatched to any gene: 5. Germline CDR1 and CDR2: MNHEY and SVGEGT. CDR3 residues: CASSRPGQQETQYF. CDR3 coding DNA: TGTGCCAGCAGTCGACCGGGACAGCAAGAGACCCAGTACTTC.

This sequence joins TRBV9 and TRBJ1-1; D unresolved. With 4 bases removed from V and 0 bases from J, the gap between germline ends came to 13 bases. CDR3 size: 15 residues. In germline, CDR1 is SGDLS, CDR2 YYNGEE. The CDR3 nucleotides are TGTGCCAGCAGCCCTCTGACTACCATGAACACTGAAGCTTTCTTT. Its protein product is CASSPLTTMNTEAFF.

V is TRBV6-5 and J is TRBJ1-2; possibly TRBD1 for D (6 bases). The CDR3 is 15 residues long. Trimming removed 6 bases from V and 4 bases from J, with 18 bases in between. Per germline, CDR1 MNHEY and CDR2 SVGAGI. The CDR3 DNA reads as TGTGCCAGCAGGGGGGCAGGGGTAGTAAGCTATGGCTACACCTTC. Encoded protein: CASRGAGVVSYGYTF.

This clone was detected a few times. The DNA of the CDR3 is TGTGCCAGTAGTATTCCGACAGGTTTGGACACTGAAGCTTTCTTT. This sequence encodes CASSIPTGLDTEAFF. This rearrangement joins TRBV19 to TRBJ1-1; TRBD1 is a possible D gene (6 bases). Germline V lookup: CDR1 LNHDA, CDR2 SQIVND (reference sequence). The CDR3 loop spans 15 amino acids. V lost 3 bases, J lost 3 bases, and 14 bases lay in between.

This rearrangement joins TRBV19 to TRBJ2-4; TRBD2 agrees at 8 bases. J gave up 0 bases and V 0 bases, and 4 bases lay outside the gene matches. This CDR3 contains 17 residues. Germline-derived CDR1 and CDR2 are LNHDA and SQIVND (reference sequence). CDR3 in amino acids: CASSIDRTSLAKNIQYF. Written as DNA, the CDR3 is TGTGCCAGTAGTATAGATAGGACTAGCCTAGCCAAAAACATTCAGTACTTC.

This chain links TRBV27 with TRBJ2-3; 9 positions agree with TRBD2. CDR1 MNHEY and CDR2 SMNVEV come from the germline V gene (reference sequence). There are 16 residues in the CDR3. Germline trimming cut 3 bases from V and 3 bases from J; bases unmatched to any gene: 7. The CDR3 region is CASSFPYSGSTDTQYF. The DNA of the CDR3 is TGTGCCAGCAGTTTCCCTTATAGCGGGAGTACAGATACGCAGTATTTT.

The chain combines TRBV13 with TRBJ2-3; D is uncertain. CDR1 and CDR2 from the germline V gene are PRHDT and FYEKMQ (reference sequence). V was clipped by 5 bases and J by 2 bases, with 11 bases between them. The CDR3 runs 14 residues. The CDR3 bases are TGTGCCAGCAGCCGACGGCGGTCCACAGATACGCAGTATTTT. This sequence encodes CASSRRRSTDTQYF.

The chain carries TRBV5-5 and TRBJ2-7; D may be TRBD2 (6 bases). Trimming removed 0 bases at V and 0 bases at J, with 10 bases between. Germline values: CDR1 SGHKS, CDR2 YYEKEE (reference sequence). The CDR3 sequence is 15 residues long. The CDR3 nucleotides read TGTGCCAGCAGCTTGGCCGGGGGACTCTCCTACGAGCAGTACTTC. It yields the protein CASSLAGGLSYEQYF.